Listed below are T cell receptor beta chains from one sample, sequenced in a study of T cells in Graves' hyperthyroidism and ophthalmopathy. Via MiXCR, TCRdb re-called the multiplex PCR reads, giving one row per CDR3 protein. The sample lists about 180,000 distinct CDR3 sequences, approximately 15% occurring once. The material sequenced was blood. Source of these receptors: a woman in her fifties or sixties with Graves' hyperthyroidism. The CDR3 runs from the conserved cysteine through the conserved F or W. D genes are given only for firm matches. Clone size is shown for a subset of rows, as once, few, many or a class of expanded clone.

CDR3 DNA | CDR3 protein | D gene | J gene | CDR3 length | V gene | clone size
TGTGCCAGCAGCCAGGGGGTTAGCACAGATACGCAGTATTTT | CASSQGVSTDTQYF | TRBD1 | TRBJ2-3 | 14 | TRBV2 | .
TGTGCCAGCAGCTCGCCCGTCAGAAAGGACGCTGAAGCTTTCTTT | CASSSPVRKDAEAFF | . | TRBJ1-1 | 15 | TRBV11-2 | many
TGTGCCAGCAGTTTAAGAGGGCCACGCGGGGAGACCCAGTACTTC | CASSLRGPRGETQYF | . | TRBJ2-5 | 15 | TRBV28 | many
TGTGCCAGCAGTCACGGGTACCAAGAGACCCAGTACTTC | CASSHGYQETQYF | . | TRBJ2-5 | 13 | TRBV14 | few
TGTGCCAGTGGTTTCGACAGCTATTCTAACTATGGCTACACCTTC | CASGFDSYSNYGYTF | . | TRBJ1-2 | 15 | TRBV19 | .
TGTGCCACCAGTGACTACAGGGCCAGCTCTGGGGCCAACGTCCTGACTTTC | CATSDYRASSGANVLTF | . | TRBJ2-6 | 17 | TRBV24-1 | .
TGTGCCAGCAGCCAAGATCTTTATGGGACAGGGGGCTTGGGGGGCTACACCTTC | CASSQDLYGTGGLGGYTF | TRBD1 | TRBJ1-2 | 18 | TRBV4-2 | few
TGTGCCAGCAGCTTGACAGTTGGAGAGCAGTACTTC | CASSLTVGEQYF | . | TRBJ2-7 | 12 | TRBV11-1 | many
TGTGCCAGCAGCTTAGGACCAGGGGACAGCAATCAGCCCCAGCATTTT | CASSLGPGDSNQPQHF | . | TRBJ1-5 | 16 | TRBV7-6 | many
TGTGCCAGCAGCTTGCAGGGAAAAGAGACCCAGTACTTC | CASSLQGKETQYF | . | TRBJ2-5 | 13 | TRBV11-2 | many
TGTGCCAGCTCTCCTCCATACAGGGGATCACCCCTCCACTTT | CASSPPYRGSPLHF | TRBD1 | TRBJ1-6 | 14 | TRBV28 | many
TGTGCCAGCAGTTCCTCTAGACAGGCTGCCACAGATACGCAGTATTTT | CASSSSRQAATDTQYF | . | TRBJ2-3 | 16 | TRBV6-6 | many
TGCAGTGCTAGTTCAACAGGGTTCGCAGATACGCAGTATTTT | CSASSTGFADTQYF | . | TRBJ2-3 | 14 | TRBV20-1 | .
TGTGCCAGTAGTGCGGGGGGGCGGGGGAACTATGGCTACACCTTC | CASSAGGRGNYGYTF | . | TRBJ1-2 | 15 | TRBV19 | few
TGTGCCAGCAGTTACAATGGAGGGGGCGACTATGGCTACACCTTC | CASSYNGGGDYGYTF | TRBD1 | TRBJ1-2 | 15 | TRBV6-5 | many
TGTGCCAGCAGACAACCTGCAACTAATGAAAAACTGTTTTTT | CASRQPATNEKLFF | . | TRBJ1-4 | 14 | TRBV6-2/TRBV6-3 | many
TGTGCCAGCAGCCTAACAAGGAACACTGAAGCTTTCTTT | CASSLTRNTEAFF | . | TRBJ1-1 | 13 | TRBV11-3 | many
TGTGCCAGCAGCCATCTCGGACAAGGGAATTCACCCCTCCACTTT | CASSHLGQGNSPLHF | . | TRBJ1-6 | 15 | TRBV3-1 | few
TGCGCCAGCGCCGCCCCGGGACAGGGGTACAATGAGCAGTTCTTC | CASAAPGQGYNEQFF | TRBD1 | TRBJ2-1 | 15 | TRBV5-1 | .
TGTGCCAGCAAGGGGGACACTGAAGCTTTCTTT | CASKGDTEAFF | . | TRBJ1-1 | 11 | TRBV11-1 | many
TGTGCCAGCAGCGACTACAGAGGGGAGGGCTACACCTTC | CASSDYRGEGYTF | . | TRBJ1-2 | 13 | TRBV7-9 | .
TGCGCCAGCAGCTTGCCGCACAGCGGGGGGGCCGGTGAGCAGTTCTTC | CASSLPHSGGAGEQFF | TRBD2 | TRBJ2-1 | 16 | TRBV5-1 | .
TGTGCCAGCATTATTAATCGTGGCTATGGCTACACCTTC | CASIINRGYGYTF | . | TRBJ1-2 | 13 | TRBV12-3/TRBV12-4 | .
TGCAGTGCTGACAGGGGAGAGACCCAGTACTTC | CSADRGETQYF | TRBD1 | TRBJ2-5 | 11 | TRBV20-1 | many
TGTGCCAGCACAGGACATTTAATTATAGCCAAAAACATTCAGTACTTC | CASTGHLIIAKNIQYF | . | TRBJ2-4 | 16 | TRBV2 | many
TGTGCCAGCAGCACCCGGGACTCCCTCCCGATCGGGAACACTGAAGCTTTCTTT | CASSTRDSLPIGNTEAFF | . | TRBJ1-1 | 18 | TRBV7-9 | many
TGTGCCAGTAGTTCGTCGGGAAGCTCCTATAATTCACCCCTCCACTTT | CASSSSGSSYNSPLHF | . | TRBJ1-6 | 16 | TRBV19 | many
TGTGCCAGCAGCTTACGTTATGGCAGCCTCAACACCGGGGAGCTGTTTTTT | CASSLRYGSLNTGELFF | . | TRBJ2-2 | 17 | TRBV11-2 | many
TGCGCCAGCAGCCCACGGGACAGGTGGAACACCGGGGAGCTGTTTTTT | CASSPRDRWNTGELFF | TRBD1 | TRBJ2-2 | 16 | TRBV5-1 | .
TGTGCCAGCAGTTACTCGACCGAAGGGGACACTGAAGCTTTCTTT | CASSYSTEGDTEAFF | . | TRBJ1-1 | 15 | TRBV6-2/TRBV6-3 | many
TGTGCCAGCAGTTTGGCGGGGCGGGGAGGAGTTGTGTATTTT | CASSLAGRGGVVYF | . | TRBJ2-3 | 14 | TRBV28 | .
TGTGCCAGTAGTATAGATTTACAGGGGGCCGGCACTGAAGCTTTCTTT | CASSIDLQGAGTEAFF | TRBD1 | TRBJ1-1 | 16 | TRBV19 | many
TGTGCCACCAGTGAGATTGGGGGCGTGACCGGGGAGCTGTTTTTT | CATSEIGGVTGELFF | . | TRBJ2-2 | 15 | TRBV24-1 | many
TGTGCCAGCAGCGGGCGGTACCAAGAGACCCAGTACTTC | CASSGRYQETQYF | . | TRBJ2-5 | 13 | TRBV7-9 | many
TGTGCCAGCAGCCTGACAGGGTACAATGAGCAGTTCTTC | CASSLTGYNEQFF | TRBD1 | TRBJ2-1 | 13 | TRBV7-2 | many
TGTGCCAGCAGCTTAGAGGTAACTGAGCCCCAGCATTTT | CASSLEVTEPQHF | . | TRBJ1-5 | 13 | TRBV11-2 | .
TGCAGTGCTAGTCGGGGAGGGGCTTACAATGAGCAGTACTTC | CSASRGGAYNEQYF | TRBD2 | TRBJ2-7 | 14 | TRBV20-1 | .
TGTGCCAGCAGTGAAGTAGCGGGGGGGCCCTATGAGCAGTTCTTC | CASSEVAGGPYEQFF | TRBD2 | TRBJ2-1 | 15 | TRBV6-1 | many
TGTGCCACCAGTACATGGGGGTCTGGCTACACCTTC | CATSTWGSGYTF | . | TRBJ1-2 | 12 | TRBV24-1 | few
TGCGCCAGCAGCCAAGTTACAGCGGACGGCACTGAAGCTTTCTTT | CASSQVTADGTEAFF | . | TRBJ1-1 | 15 | TRBV4-1 | few
TGTGCCAGCAGACTCCAGGGGGGGGGAGAAGCTTTCTTT | CASRLQGGGEAFF | TRBD1 | TRBJ1-1 | 13 | TRBV7-2 | many
TGTGCCAGCAGCTTTGGGACTAGCTCCTACAATGAGCAGTTCTTC | CASSFGTSSYNEQFF | TRBD2 | TRBJ2-1 | 15 | TRBV9 | many
TGTGCCAGTAGTGTGGACAGGGTGAGGACTGAAGCTTTCTTT | CASSVDRVRTEAFF | TRBD1 | TRBJ1-1 | 14 | TRBV19 | many
TGTGCCAGCAGCTTCCGGTCCTCCTACGAGCAGTACTTC | CASSFRSSYEQYF | . | TRBJ2-7 | 13 | TRBV11-1 | many
TGTGCCAGCAGACACCGGACAGGGTTGGATGGCTACACCTTC | CASRHRTGLDGYTF | TRBD1 | TRBJ1-2 | 14 | TRBV11-1 | many
TGTGCCAGCAGTGAAGTGAGGGGGCTTTCCTACAATGAGCAGTTCTTC | CASSEVRGLSYNEQFF | TRBD1 | TRBJ2-1 | 16 | TRBV6-1 | many
TGTGCCAGCAGTAAGGACAGGGGTGATGAAAAACTGTTTTTT | CASSKDRGDEKLFF | TRBD1 | TRBJ1-4 | 14 | TRBV6-1 | many
TGTGCCAGCTCATCTAAAGGGGGAAGCACTGAAGCTTTCTTT | CASSSKGGSTEAFF | . | TRBJ1-1 | 14 | TRBV18 | .
TGTGCCAGCAGCCTCTGGACAGCCCCTGAAAAACTGTTTTTT | CASSLWTAPEKLFF | . | TRBJ1-4 | 14 | TRBV3-1 | many
TGTGCCAGCAGCACTACAGGGAATAATTCACCCCTCCACTTT | CASSTTGNNSPLHF | . | TRBJ1-6 | 14 | TRBV6-1 | .
TGTGCCAGCAGCTGGACCGGGACAGGTTCCGGGGAGCTGTTTTTT | CASSWTGTGSGELFF | TRBD1 | TRBJ2-2 | 15 | TRBV11-2 | .
TGTGCCAGCAGCGCTGCCGGGACAGGGGGCAGTGGCTACACCTTC | CASSAAGTGGSGYTF | TRBD1 | TRBJ1-2 | 15 | TRBV9 | .
TGTGCCAGCAGTCCAGCCCCCACAGAGACCCAGTACTTC | CASSPAPTETQYF | . | TRBJ2-5 | 13 | TRBV2 | many
TGTGCCAGCACTCTGGGCGGGACAGGGTCCGCGGAGCAGTACTTC | CASTLGGTGSAEQYF | TRBD1 | TRBJ2-7 | 15 | TRBV7-9 | many
TGTGCCAGCAGCTTATCCGGGGCCCCGGGCGGCTACACCTTC | CASSLSGAPGGYTF | . | TRBJ1-2 | 14 | TRBV11-3 | .
TGCGCCAGCAGCTTGGTTGTGGGGGCCAACACTGAAGCTTTCTTT | CASSLVVGANTEAFF | . | TRBJ1-1 | 15 | TRBV5-1 | .
TGTGCCAGCAGCTTCGGGGGGGGCCCTCACAGATACGCAGTATTT | CASSFGGGPHRYAVF | TRBD2 | TRBJ2-3 | 15 | TRBV11-2 | .